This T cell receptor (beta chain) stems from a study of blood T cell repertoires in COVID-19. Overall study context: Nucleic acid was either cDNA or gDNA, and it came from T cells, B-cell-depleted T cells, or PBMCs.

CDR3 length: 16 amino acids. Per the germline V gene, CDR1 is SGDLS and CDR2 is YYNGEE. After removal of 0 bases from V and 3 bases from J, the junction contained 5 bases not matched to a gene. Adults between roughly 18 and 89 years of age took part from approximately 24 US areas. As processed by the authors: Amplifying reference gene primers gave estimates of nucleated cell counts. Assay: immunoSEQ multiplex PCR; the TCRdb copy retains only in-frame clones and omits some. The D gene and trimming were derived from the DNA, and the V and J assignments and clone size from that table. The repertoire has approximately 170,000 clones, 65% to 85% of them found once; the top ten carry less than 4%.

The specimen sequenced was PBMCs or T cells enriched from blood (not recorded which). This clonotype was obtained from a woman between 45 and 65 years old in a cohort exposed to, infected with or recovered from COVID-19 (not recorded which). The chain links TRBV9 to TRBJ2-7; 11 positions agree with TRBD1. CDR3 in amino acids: CASSVGGQGAVYEQYF. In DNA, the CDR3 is TGTGCCAGCAGCGTAGGAGGACAGGGGGCTGTCTACGAGCAGTACTTC.